The 23 T cell receptor beta chains given below trace back to one sample, sequenced in a study of identifying expanded T cells in peripheral blood. The repertoire was sequenced with immunoSEQ multiplex PCR; TCRdb's copy has only in-frame clones and lacks some. Of roughly 100,000 clones listed, around 88% are singletons. Sample: blood. Receptors originate from a person between 18 and 69 years old in good health.

In its sample, this clone was seen a few times. The V call is TRBV9, the J call TRBJ1-1, with 8 bases aligning to TRBD1. The germline V gene has CDR1 SGDLS and CDR2 YYNGEE. Trimming cost V 5 bases and J 4 bases; bases outside gene matches: 7. This CDR3 is built from 14 residues. This chain's CDR3 is CASSQTTGGTEAFF. CDR3 nucleotides: TGTGCCAGCAGTCAAACCACAGGGGGCACTGAAGCTTTCTTT. Drawing the rest from reference TRBV9 and TRBJ1-1, the complete variable domain is DSGVTQTPKHLITATGQRVTLRCSPRSGDLSVYWYQQSLDQGLQFLIQYYNGEERAKGNILERFSAQQFPDLHSELNLSSLELGDSALYFCASSQTTGGTEAFFGQGTRLTVV.

V usage is TRBV5-6 and J usage is TRBJ2-3; D is uncertain. Trimming removed 4 bases at V and 0 bases at J, with 15 bases between. CDR1 is SGHDT, CDR2 YYEEEE, per germline. This CDR3 spans 16 amino acids. This CDR3 is CASSPTWGSSTDTQYF. The CDR3 DNA reads as TGTGCCAGCAGCCCCACCTGGGGAAGTAGCACAGATACGCAGTATTTT.

This chain joins TRBV2 and TRBJ1-2; no firm D call. Germline V gives CDR1 SNHLY, CDR2 FYNNEI. The ends were cut back, 7 bases at V and 2 bases at J, with 17 bases in the middle. This CDR3 spans 15 amino acids. The DNA of the CDR3 is TGTGCCAGCAAACTCGAGGTCATTCTAAACTATGGCTACACCTTC. Protein sequence: CASKLEVILNYGYTF.

J is TRBJ1-1 and V is TRBV6-5; 9 nucleotides line up with TRBD1. From germline, CDR1 is MNHEY and CDR2 SVGAGI. The CDR3 runs 15 residues. The V gene end was trimmed by 5 bases and the J gene end by 11 bases; junction bases not matched to a gene: 15. CDR3 sequence (DNA): TGTGCCAGCAGTCCCGGGACAGGGACACGGATTGAGGCTTTCTTT. Its protein is CASSPGTGTRIEAFF.

V gene TRBV15 combines with J gene TRBJ2-7; no firm D call. The CDR3 length is 15 residues. Germline V gene lookup returns CDR1 LNHNV and CDR2 YYDKDF (reference sequence). The V gene lost 1 base and the J gene lost 1 base, with 11 bases spanning the gap. CDR3 in amino acids: CATSRGNLGSYEQYF. CDR3 DNA: TGTGCCACCAGCAGAGGTAACTTGGGGTCCTACGAGCAGTACTTC.

The rearrangement uses TRBV21-1 and TRBJ2-7; TRBD1, as called in the table, went unchecked against the DNA. TRBV21-1 is labeled a pseudogene. The CDR3 sequence is 14 residues long. The CDR3 DNA follows: TGTGCCAGCAGAAACCGACAGTGCTCCTACGAGCAGTACTTC. It codes for CASRNRQCSYEQYF.

The genes are TRBV6-5 and TRBJ1-2; D uncertain. The CDR3 has 14 residues. From germline, CDR1 is MNHEY and CDR2 SVGAGI. Trimming cost V 0 bases and J 8 bases, with 13 bases left between them. CDR3 sequence (DNA): TGTGCCAGCAGTTACTCGTGGCCAACAGAGGGCTACACCTTC. Its protein product is CASSYSWPTEGYTF.

The chain carries TRBV6-4 and TRBJ1-5; D possibly corresponds to TRBD1 (6 bases). The germline V and J ends were trimmed by 4 bases and 0 bases, with 10 bases remaining between them. CDR1 is MRHNA, CDR2 SNTAGT, per germline. This CDR3 is built from 15 residues. Here the CDR3 reads CASSVQGGSNQPQHF. The CDR3 DNA reads as TGTGCCAGCAGTGTACAGGGAGGTAGCAATCAGCCCCAGCATTTT.

This clone was found once. The CDR3 nucleotides read TGTGCCAGCAGTAAATCCACTGGGGACAGAGTATACAATGAGCAGTTCTTC. Protein product: CASSKSTGDRVYNEQFF. This rearrangement joins TRBV25-1 to TRBJ2-1; TRBD1 matches at 7 bases. The CDR3 covers 17 residues. Germline CDR1 MGHDK, CDR2 SYGVNS. V shed 5 bases, J shed 4 bases, and the junction held 14 bases outside the gene matches.

The V gene is TRBV19, the J gene TRBJ2-5; D possibly corresponds to TRBD2 (5 bases). The germline gives CDR1 LNHDA, CDR2 SQIVND (reference sequence). The CDR3 consists of 14 residues. Trimming removed 1 base from V and 5 bases from J, with 11 bases in between. CDR3 loop: CASSIGLRAETQYF. In nucleotides, the CDR3 is TGTGCCAGTAGTATAGGTCTGCGGGCGGAGACCCAGTACTTC. Full variable domain (rest looked up from reference TRBV19 and TRBJ2-5): DGGITQSPKYLFRKEGQNVTLSCEQNLNHDAMYWYRQDPGQGLRLIYYSQIVNDFQKGDIAEGYSVSREKKESFPLTVTSAQKNPTAFYLCASSIGLRAETQYFGPGTRLLVL.

The CDR3 sequence is CASRRPGLDTGELFF. In DNA form, the CDR3 reads TGTGCCAGCCGGAGGCCGGGACTAGACACCGGGGAGCTGTTTTTT. V and J are TRBV28 and TRBJ2-2; TRBD2 aligns across 8 bases. This CDR3 spans 15 amino acids. The V gene's germline CDR1 is MDHEN and CDR2 SYDVKM. With V trimmed by 8 bases and J by 3 bases, 8 bases remained unmatched.

The chain uses TRBV2 and TRBJ1-3; D is unclear. Looked up from germline, CDR1 is SNHLY and CDR2 is FYNNEI. V gave up 1 base and J gave up 4 bases, with 11 bases separating them. The CDR3 consists of 15 residues. The CDR3: CASSEEREYGNTIYF. The CDR3 DNA sequence: TGTGCCAGCAGTGAAGAGAGGGAATACGGAAACACCATATATTTT.

V is TRBV7-8 and J is TRBJ1-4, with D tentatively TRBD1 (6 bases). The ends were cut back, 3 bases at V and 7 bases at J, with 12 bases in the middle. Germline CDR1 SGHVS, CDR2 FQNEAQ. This CDR3 region has 14 residues. For the CDR3, the DNA is TGTGCCAGCAGCTTGACAGGTCAGGTTGAAAAACTGTTTTTT. It codes for CASSLTGQVEKLFF.

The rearrangement links TRBV15 to TRBJ2-4; D is uncertain. Trimming pared 5 bases from V and 10 bases from J, leaving 9 bases between. Germline lookup yields CDR1 LNHNV and CDR2 YYDKDF (reference sequence). This CDR3 is built from 11 residues. The CDR3 loop is CATSWNGIQYF. The CDR3 DNA sequence: TGTGCCACCAGCTGGAACGGAATTCAGTACTTC.

The chain links TRBV13 to TRBJ2-7; D ambiguous. CDR3 length: 14 amino acids. The V gene's germline CDR1 is PRHDT and CDR2 FYEKMQ (reference sequence). V lost 5 bases and J 2 bases, leaving 13 bases between the germline ends. The CDR3, as DNA: TGTGCCAGCAGCAGAAACACGGAGACCTACGAGCAGTACTTC. Its translation is CASSRNTETYEQYF.

The rearrangement links TRBV9 to TRBJ2-1; 7 nucleotides match TRBD2. The CDR3 totals 15 residues. Germline V gene data show CDR1 as SGDLS and CDR2 as YYNGEE. V lost 1 base, J lost 6 bases, and 7 bases stayed unmatched. The CDR3 region is CASSVMSGAPNEQFF. The CDR3 nucleotides read TGTGCCAGCAGCGTAATGAGCGGGGCGCCCAATGAGCAGTTCTTC.

Written as DNA, the CDR3 is TGTGCCAGCAGTGAGAGCTACAATGAGCAGTTCTTC. Amino acid sequence: CASSESYNEQFF. V usage is TRBV28 and J usage is TRBJ2-1; D gene ambiguous. V dropped 5 bases and J dropped 3 bases, with 5 bases sitting between them. The germline V gene encodes CDR1 MDHEN and CDR2 SYDVKM. The length of the CDR3 is 12 residues.

This chain connects TRBV5-4 to TRBJ1-1; possible D gene TRBD1, 6 bases. The V end was cut by 6 bases, the J end by 1 base, with 10 bases between. This CDR3 region has 13 residues. Per germline, CDR1 SGHNT and CDR2 YYREEE (reference sequence). This CDR3 is CASTRGQNTEAFF. CDR3 bases: TGTGCCAGCACCCGGGGACAGAACACTGAAGCTTTCTTT.

V and J are TRBV7-9 and TRBJ1-3; D might be TRBD1 (6 bases). The CDR3 spans 15 residues. Trimming removed 2 bases from V and 4 bases from J, with 12 bases in between. Per germline, CDR1 SEHNR and CDR2 FQNEAQ (reference sequence). The CDR3 DNA reads as TGTGCCAGCAGCTTATCAGGGGCTCAAGGAAACACCATATATTTT. Protein product: CASSLSGAQGNTIYF. The complete variable domain, with remaining parts taken from reference TRBV7-9 and TRBJ1-3, reads DTGVSQNPRHKITKRGQNVTFRCDPISEHNRLYWYRQTLGQGPEFLTYFQNEAQLEKSRLLSDRFSAERPKGSFSTLEIQRTEQGDSAMYLCASSLSGAQGNTIYFGEGSWLTVV.

V is TRBV4-1 and J is TRBJ2-1; D remains ambiguous. Trimming stripped 5 bases from V and 0 bases from J, with 14 bases between. The CDR3 is 16 amino acids. Germline V CDR1 and CDR2: MGHRA, YSYEKL. In DNA form, the CDR3 reads TGCGCCAGCAGCACTCCCTCCCGGGCCTCCTACAATGAGCAGTTCTTC. Its protein is CASSTPSRASYNEQFF.

The rearrangement joins TRBV18 to TRBJ1-2, with a weak D call TRBD1 (6 bases). Trimming cost V 3 bases and J 5 bases, with 16 bases left between them. The CDR3 has 15 residues. Germline V CDR1 and CDR2: KGHSH, LQKENI. CDR3 sequence (DNA): TGTGCCAGCTCACCCCGGGACAAGAGTGAATATGGCTACACCTTC. It is translated as CASSPRDKSEYGYTF. Combining the CDR3 with reference TRBV18 and TRBJ1-2 gives the whole variable domain NAGVMQNPRHLVRRRGQEARLRCSPMKGHSHVYWYRQLPEEGLKFMVYLQKENIIDESGMPKERFSAEFPKEGPSILRIQQVVRGDSAAYFCASSPRDKSEYGYTFGSGTRLTVV.

J is TRBJ2-3 and V is TRBV29-1, with 15 positions matching TRBD2. J was trimmed by 6 bases and V by 2 bases; bases with no gene match: 6. The CDR3 loop spans 16 amino acids. The V gene's germline CDR1 is SQVTM and CDR2 ANQGSEA. The CDR3 region is CSVERRTSGGADTQYF. The CDR3 coding sequence is TGCAGCGTTGAACGGAGGACTAGCGGGGGGGCGGATACGCAGTATTTT.

The chain links TRBV14 to TRBJ1-1; D is uncertain. Germline V gene data show CDR1 as SGHDN and CDR2 as FVKESK. This CDR3 has 13 amino acids. Between the trimmed V and J ends, which lost 2 bases and 2 bases, there was a span of 6 bases. The CDR3 DNA reads TGTGCCAGCAGCCAACAGGCCAACACTGAAGCTTTCTTT. Amino acid sequence: CASSQQANTEAFF. Variable domain in full (rest from reference TRBV14 and TRBJ1-1): EAGVTQFPSHSVIEKGQTVTLRCDPISGHDNLYWYRRVMGKEIKFLLHFVKESKQDESGMPNNRFLAERTGGTYSTLKVQPAELEDSGVYFCASSQQANTEAFFGQGTRLTVV.